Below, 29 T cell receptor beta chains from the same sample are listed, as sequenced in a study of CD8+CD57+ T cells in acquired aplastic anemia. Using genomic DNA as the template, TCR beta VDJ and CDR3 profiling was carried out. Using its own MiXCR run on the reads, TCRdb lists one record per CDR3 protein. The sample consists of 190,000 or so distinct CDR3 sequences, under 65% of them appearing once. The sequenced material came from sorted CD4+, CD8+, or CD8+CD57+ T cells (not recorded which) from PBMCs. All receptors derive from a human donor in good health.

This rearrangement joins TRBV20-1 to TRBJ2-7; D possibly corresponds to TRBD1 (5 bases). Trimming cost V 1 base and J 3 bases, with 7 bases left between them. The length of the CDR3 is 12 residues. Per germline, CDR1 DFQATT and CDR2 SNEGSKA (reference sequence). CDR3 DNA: TGCAGTGCTAGAGTGACAGACTACGAGCAGTACTTC. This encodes CSARVTDYEQYF.

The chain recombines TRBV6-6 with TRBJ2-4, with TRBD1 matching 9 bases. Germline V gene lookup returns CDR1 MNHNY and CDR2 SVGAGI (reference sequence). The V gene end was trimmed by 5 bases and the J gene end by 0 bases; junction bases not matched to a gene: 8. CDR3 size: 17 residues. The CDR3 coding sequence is TGTGCCAGCAGTGCGACAGGGGGGCTAGGAGCCAAAAACATTCAGTACTTC. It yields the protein CASSATGGLGAKNIQYF.

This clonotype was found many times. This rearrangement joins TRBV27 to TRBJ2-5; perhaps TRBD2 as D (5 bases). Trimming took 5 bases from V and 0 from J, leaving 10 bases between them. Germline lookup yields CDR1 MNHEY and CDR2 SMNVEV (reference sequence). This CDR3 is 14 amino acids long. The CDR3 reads CASSERWYQETQYF. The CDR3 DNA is TGTGCCAGCAGTGAGCGGTGGTACCAAGAGACCCAGTACTTC.

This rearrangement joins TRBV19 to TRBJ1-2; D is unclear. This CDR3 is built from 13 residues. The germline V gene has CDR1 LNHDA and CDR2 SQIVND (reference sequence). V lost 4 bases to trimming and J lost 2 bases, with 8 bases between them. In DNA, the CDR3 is TGTGCCAGTAGTAACCGCCAGAACTATGGCTACACCTTC. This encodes CASSNRQNYGYTF.

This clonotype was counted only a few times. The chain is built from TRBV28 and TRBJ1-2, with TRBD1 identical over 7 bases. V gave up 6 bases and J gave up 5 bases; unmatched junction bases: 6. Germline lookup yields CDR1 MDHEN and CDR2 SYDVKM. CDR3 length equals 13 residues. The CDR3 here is CASSQTGIYGYTF. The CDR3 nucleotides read TGTGCCAGCAGCCAGACAGGGATTTATGGCTACACCTTC.

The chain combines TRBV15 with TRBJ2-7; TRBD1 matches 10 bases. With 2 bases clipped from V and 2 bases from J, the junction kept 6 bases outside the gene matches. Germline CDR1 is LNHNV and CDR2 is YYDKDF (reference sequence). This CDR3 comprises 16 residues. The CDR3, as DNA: TGTGCCACCAGCAGAATGGGGGACAGGGGTGCCTACGAGCAGTACTTC. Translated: CATSRMGDRGAYEQYF.

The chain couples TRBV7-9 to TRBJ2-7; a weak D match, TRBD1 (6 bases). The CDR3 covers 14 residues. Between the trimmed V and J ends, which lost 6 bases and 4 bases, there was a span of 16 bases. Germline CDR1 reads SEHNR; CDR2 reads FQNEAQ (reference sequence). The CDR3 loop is CASSDTGLQYEQYF. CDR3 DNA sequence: TGTGCCAGCAGTGACACAGGGTTACAGTACGAGCAGTACTTC. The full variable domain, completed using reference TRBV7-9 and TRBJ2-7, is DTGVSQNPRHKITKRGQNVTFRCDPISEHNRLYWYRQTLGQGPEFLTYFQNEAQLEKSRLLSDRFSAERPKGSFSTLEIQRTEQGDSAMYLCASSDTGLQYEQYFGPGTRLTVT.

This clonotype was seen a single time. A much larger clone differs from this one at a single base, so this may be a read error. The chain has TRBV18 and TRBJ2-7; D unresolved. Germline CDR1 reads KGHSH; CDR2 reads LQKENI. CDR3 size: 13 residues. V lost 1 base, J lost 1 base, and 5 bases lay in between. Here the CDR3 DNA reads TGTGCCAGCTCACCACTATGGTCCTACGAGCAGTACTTC. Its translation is CASSPLWSYEQYF.

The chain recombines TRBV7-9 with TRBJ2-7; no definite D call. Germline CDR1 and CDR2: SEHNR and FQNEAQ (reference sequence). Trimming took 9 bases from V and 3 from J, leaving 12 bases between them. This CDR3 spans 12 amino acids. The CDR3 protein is CASWVSGYEQYF. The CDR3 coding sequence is TGTGCCAGTTGGGTCAGTGGCTACGAGCAGTACTTC.

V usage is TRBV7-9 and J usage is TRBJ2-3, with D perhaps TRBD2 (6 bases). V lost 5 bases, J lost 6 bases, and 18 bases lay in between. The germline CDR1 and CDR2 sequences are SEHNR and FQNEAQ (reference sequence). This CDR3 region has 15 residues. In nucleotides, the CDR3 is TGTGCCAGCAGCCCCGGTGGAGGGACTTACGATACGCAGTATTTT. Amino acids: CASSPGGGTYDTQYF.

CDR3 loop: CASSDSSQGPYEQYF. The CDR3 region has the DNA TGTGCCAGCAGTGACTCGTCGCAGGGGCCCTACGAGCAGTACTTC. The V and J genes are TRBV6-4 and TRBJ2-7; perhaps TRBD1 as D (6 bases). This CDR3 has 15 residues. Trimming took off 0 bases at V and 2 bases at J, with 11 bases between the two ends. Germline CDR1 is MRHNA and CDR2 is SNTAGT.

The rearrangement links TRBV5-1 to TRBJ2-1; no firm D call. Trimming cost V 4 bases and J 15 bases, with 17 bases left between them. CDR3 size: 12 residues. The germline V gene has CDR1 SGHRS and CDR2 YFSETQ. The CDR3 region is CASSGGKGLGFF. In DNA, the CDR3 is TGCGCCAGCAGCGGCGGCAAGGGTCTTGGGTTCTTC. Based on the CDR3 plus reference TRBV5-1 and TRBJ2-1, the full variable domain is KAGVTQTPRYLIKTRGQQVTLSCSPISGHRSVSWYQQTPGQGLQFLFEYFSETQRNKGNFPGRFSGRQFSNSRSEMNVSTLELGDSALYLCASSGGKGLGFFGPGTRLTVL.

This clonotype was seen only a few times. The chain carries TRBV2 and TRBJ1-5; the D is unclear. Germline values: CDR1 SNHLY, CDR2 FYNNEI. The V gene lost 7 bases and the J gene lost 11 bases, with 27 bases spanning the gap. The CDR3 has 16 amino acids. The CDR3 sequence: CASTRELGGPSVTQHF. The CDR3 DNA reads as TGTGCCAGCACTAGAGAGTTGGGTGGCCCATCGGTTACCCAGCATTTT.

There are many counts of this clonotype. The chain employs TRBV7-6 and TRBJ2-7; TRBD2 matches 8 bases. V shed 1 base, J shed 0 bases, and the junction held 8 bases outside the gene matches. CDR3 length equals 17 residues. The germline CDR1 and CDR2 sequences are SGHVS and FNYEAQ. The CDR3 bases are TGTGCCAGCAGCTTAGGATCCCCTGGGACTAGCTCCTACGAGCAGTACTTC. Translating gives CASSLGSPGTSSYEQYF.

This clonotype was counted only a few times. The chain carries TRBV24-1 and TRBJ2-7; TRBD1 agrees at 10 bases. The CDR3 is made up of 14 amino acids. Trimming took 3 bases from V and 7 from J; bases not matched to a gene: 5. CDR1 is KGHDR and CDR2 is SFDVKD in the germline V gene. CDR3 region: CATSDPDRGREQYF. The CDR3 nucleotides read TGTGCCACCAGTGATCCGGACAGGGGGAGAGAGCAGTACTTC.

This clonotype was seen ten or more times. For the CDR3, the DNA is TGTGCCAGTAGCGTAAGGGCCTCCTACGAGCAGTACTTC. This translates into CASSVRASYEQYF. The chain joins TRBV19 to TRBJ2-7; no clear D gene. Germline V lookup: CDR1 LNHDA, CDR2 SQIVND (reference sequence). With 6 bases removed from V and 0 bases from J, the gap between germline ends came to 9 bases. CDR3 length: 13 residues.

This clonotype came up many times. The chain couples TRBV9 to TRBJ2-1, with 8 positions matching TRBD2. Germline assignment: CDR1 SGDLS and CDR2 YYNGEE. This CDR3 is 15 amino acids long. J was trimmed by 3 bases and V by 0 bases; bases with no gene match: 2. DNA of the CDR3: TGTGCCAGCAGCGTAGCGGGGGGGAACTACAATGAGCAGTTCTTC. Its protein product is CASSVAGGNYNEQFF.

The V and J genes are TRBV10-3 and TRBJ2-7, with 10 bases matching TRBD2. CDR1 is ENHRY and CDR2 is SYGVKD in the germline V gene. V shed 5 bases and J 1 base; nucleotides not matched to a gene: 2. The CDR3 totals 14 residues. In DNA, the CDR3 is TGTGCCATCAGTACTAGCGGGGCTTCCTACGAGCAGTACTTC. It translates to CAISTSGASYEQYF.

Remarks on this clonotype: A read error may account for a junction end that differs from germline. The CDR3 DNA follows: TGCAGTGCTCGAGATGTCGCGGGGGGGAGGGAGACCCAGTACTTC. Protein: CSARDVAGGRETQYF. The rearrangement joins TRBV20-1 to TRBJ2-5, with 9 positions matching TRBD2. The CDR3 length is 15 residues. Germline CDR1 DFQATT, CDR2 SNEGSKA (reference sequence).

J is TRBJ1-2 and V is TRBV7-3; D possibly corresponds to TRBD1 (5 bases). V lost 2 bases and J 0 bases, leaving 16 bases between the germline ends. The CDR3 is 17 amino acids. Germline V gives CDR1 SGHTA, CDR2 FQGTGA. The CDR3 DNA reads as TGTGCCAGCAGCTTAGCTAGGGGACGGAACACTAACTATGGCTACACCTTC. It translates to CASSLARGRNTNYGYTF.

This CDR3 is CAISEGVQGNTIYF. CDR3 bases: TGTGCCATCAGCGAGGGGGTTCAAGGAAACACCATATATTTT. The V and J genes are TRBV10-3 and TRBJ1-3, with D possibly being TRBD1 (6 bases). V lost 6 bases and J 4 bases, leaving 13 bases between the germline ends. The CDR3 runs to 14 residues. Germline CDR1 and CDR2: ENHRY and SYGVKD.

Here the CDR3 DNA reads TGTGCCTGCACACAGGGGAATCAGCCCCAGCATTTT. This sequence encodes CACTQGNQPQHF. The chain recombines TRBV24-1 with TRBJ1-5; the match to TRBD1 covers 7 bases. Germline V gene sequence: CDR1 KGHDR, CDR2 SFDVKD. Unmatched junction bases numbered 5, after V lost 12 bases and J lost 4 bases. CDR3 length: 12 residues.

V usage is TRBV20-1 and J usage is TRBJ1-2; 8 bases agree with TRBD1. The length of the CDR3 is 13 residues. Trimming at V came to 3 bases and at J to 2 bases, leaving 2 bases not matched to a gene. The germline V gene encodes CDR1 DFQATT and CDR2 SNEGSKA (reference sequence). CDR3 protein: CSARDRDNYGYTF. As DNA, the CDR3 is TGCAGTGCTAGGGACAGGGACAACTATGGCTACACCTTC.

CDR3 loop: CASSPPSGGLTDTQYF. The CDR3 DNA follows: TGTGCCAGCAGCCCTCCCAGCGGGGGCCTCACAGATACGCAGTATTTT. The rearrangement uses TRBV7-6 and TRBJ2-3, with 8 bases lining up with TRBD2. There are 16 residues in the CDR3. Germline V gene sequence: CDR1 SGHVS, CDR2 FNYEAQ. V shed 5 bases, J shed 2 bases, and the junction held 9 bases outside the gene matches.

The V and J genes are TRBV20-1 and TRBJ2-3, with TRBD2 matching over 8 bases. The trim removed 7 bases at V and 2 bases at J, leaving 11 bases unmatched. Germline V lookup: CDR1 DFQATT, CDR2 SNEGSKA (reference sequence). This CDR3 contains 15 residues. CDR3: CSVPPGGGNTDTQYF. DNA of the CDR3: TGCAGTGTCCCACCGGGGGGGGGGAACACAGATACGCAGTATTTT.

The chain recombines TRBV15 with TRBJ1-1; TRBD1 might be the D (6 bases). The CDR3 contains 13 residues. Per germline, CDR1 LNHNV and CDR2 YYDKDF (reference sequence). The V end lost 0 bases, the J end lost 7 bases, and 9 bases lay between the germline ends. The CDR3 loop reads CATSRDRGGEAFF. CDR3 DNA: TGTGCCACCAGCAGAGACAGGGGCGGTGAAGCTTTCTTT.

CDR3 DNA sequence: TGTGCCAGCACCCAAGATTGGACAGGGTACTATGAGCAGTTCTTC. Its protein is CASTQDWTGYYEQFF. This rearrangement joins TRBV6-5 to TRBJ2-1, with 8 positions matching TRBD1. CDR3 size: 15 residues. V was clipped by 7 bases and J by 8 bases; unmatched bases: 13. The germline V gene has CDR1 MNHEY and CDR2 SVGAGI.

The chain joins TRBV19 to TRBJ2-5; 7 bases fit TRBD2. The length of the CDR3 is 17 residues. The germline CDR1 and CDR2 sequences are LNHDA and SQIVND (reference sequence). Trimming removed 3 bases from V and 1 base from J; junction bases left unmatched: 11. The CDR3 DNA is TGTGCCAGTAGTATTAAGCTAGCGGTCCTGGGCCAAGAGACCCAGTACTTC. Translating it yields CASSIKLAVLGQETQYF.

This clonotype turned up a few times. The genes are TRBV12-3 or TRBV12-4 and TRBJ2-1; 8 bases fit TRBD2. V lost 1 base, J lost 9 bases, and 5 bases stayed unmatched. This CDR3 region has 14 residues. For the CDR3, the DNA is TGTGCCAGCAGTTTAGTAGTAGCGGGGATTGAGCAGTTCTTC. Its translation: CASSLVVAGIEQFF.